Given below is one T cell receptor beta chain in context. These data originate in a study of shared clonotypes between healthy human individuals. Germline lookup yields CDR1 SEHNR and CDR2 FQNEAQ (reference sequence). The CDR3 runs to 15 residues. Trimming took off 2 bases at V and 3 bases at J, with 11 bases between the two ends. TCRdb keeps only in-frame clones here, not all; method: immunoSEQ multiplex PCR. The table has roughly 1.4 million clones, approximately 98.5% seen once; the top ten hold about 0.35%. Source material: naive CD4+ T cells sorted from blood. The subset here: CD45RA+ positively selected. This receptor was identified in a man in his thirties or forties in good health. V and J are TRBV7-9 and TRBJ1-3, with a weak D call TRBD1 (5 bases). The CDR3: CASSLRLGLGNTIYF. CDR3 bases: TGTGCCAGCAGCTTACGATTGGGGCTTGGAAACACCATATATTTT.